The rows below give T cell receptor beta chains drawn from one sample of a study of T cell changes during pregnancy in multiple sclerosis. Profiled with immunoSEQ multiplex PCR; TCRdb holds only in-frame clones, not every one. In the table there are some 48,000 clones, about 95% of which are singletons. The sample was CD8+ T cells from peripheral blood mononuclear cells, taken in the first trimester of pregnancy. The receptors were gathered from a female donor with multiple sclerosis, enrolled in a pregnancy study. The CDR3 runs from the conserved cysteine through the conserved F or W. The D gene is left open where the match is weak. Clone sizes are given selectively: once, few, many, or a class where the clone is expanded.

v_gene: TRBV7-9
j_gene: TRBJ2-7
abundance: once
d_gene: NA
CDR3nt: TGTGCCAGCAGCCCTCGGACGGGGACCTACGAGCAGTACTTC
CDR3aa: CASSPRTGTYEQYF

v_gene: TRBV29-1
j_gene: TRBJ2-2
abundance: NA
d_gene: NA
CDR3nt: TGCAGCGCCATGAACACCGGGGAGCTGTTTTTT
CDR3aa: CSAMNTGELFF

v_gene: TRBV4-1
j_gene: TRBJ1-2
abundance: NA
d_gene: TRBD1
CDR3nt: TGCGCCAGCAGCCCCGTGGAAGGGACAGAGAGGGGCGGCTACACCTTC
CDR3aa: CASSPVEGTERGGYTF

v_gene: TRBV20-1
j_gene: TRBJ2-1
abundance: once
d_gene: NA
CDR3nt: TGCAGTGCTAGAGGAGGCGTTGAGCAGTTCTTC
CDR3aa: CSARGGVEQFF

v_gene: TRBV19
j_gene: TRBJ2-7
abundance: NA
d_gene: TRBD1
CDR3nt: TGTGCCAGTAGTATGACAGGGGAAACCTACGAGCAGTACTTC
CDR3aa: CASSMTGETYEQYF

v_gene: TRBV6-1
j_gene: TRBJ2-5
abundance: NA
d_gene: NA
CDR3nt: TGTGCCAGCAGTGCCCACCAAGGTGGAGGGGAGACCCAGTACTTC
CDR3aa: CASSAHQGGGETQYF

v_gene: TRBV30
j_gene: TRBJ2-1
abundance: NA
d_gene: NA
CDR3nt: TGTGCCTGGAGTCGGACAGACTTTTACAATGAGCAGTTCTTC
CDR3aa: CAWSRTDFYNEQFF

v_gene: TRBV27
j_gene: TRBJ2-7
abundance: NA
d_gene: NA
CDR3nt: TGTGCCAGCAGTTCTCAGGGATCCTACGAGCAGTACTTC
CDR3aa: CASSSQGSYEQYF

v_gene: TRBV5-1
j_gene: TRBJ2-7
abundance: NA
d_gene: TRBD1
CDR3nt: TGCGCCAGCAGCTTGCCCCCTGACAGGGGAACCTACGAGCAGTACTTC
CDR3aa: CASSLPPDRGTYEQYF

v_gene: TRBV28
j_gene: TRBJ2-1
abundance: NA
d_gene: TRBD1
CDR3nt: TGTGCCACCCCGACAGGGGTTTACCGGGAGCAGTTCTTC
CDR3aa: CATPTGVYREQFF

v_gene: TRBV18
j_gene: TRBJ1-1
abundance: NA
d_gene: TRBD1
CDR3nt: TGTGCCAGCTCACTACAGGGGGCTAGCCCTGAAGCTTTCTTT
CDR3aa: CASSLQGASPEAFF

v_gene: TRBV16
j_gene: TRBJ1-1
abundance: NA
d_gene: NA
CDR3nt: TGTGCCAGCAGCCAATCCAGGGGTCAGGACACTGAAGCTTTCTTT
CDR3aa: CASSQSRGQDTEAFF

v_gene: TRBV27
j_gene: TRBJ2-5
abundance: NA
d_gene: NA
CDR3nt: TGTGCCAGCAGTAGCAGGGGAATCCAAGAGACCCAGTACTTC
CDR3aa: CASSSRGIQETQYF

v_gene: TRBV25-1
j_gene: TRBJ1-2
abundance: NA
d_gene: TRBD1
CDR3nt: TGTGCCAGCAGTGAAGCTACAGGGGCGTGGGCCTATGGCTACACCTTC
CDR3aa: CASSEATGAWAYGYTF

v_gene: TRBV25-1
j_gene: TRBJ2-7
abundance: NA
d_gene: TRBD1
CDR3nt: TGTGCCAGCAGTGCGACAGGGACCGACGAGCAGTACTTC
CDR3aa: CASSATGTDEQYF

v_gene: TRBV25-1
j_gene: TRBJ2-3
abundance: NA
d_gene: NA
CDR3nt: TGTGCCAGCAGTGCACCAGGCCTCACAGATACGCAGTATTTT
CDR3aa: CASSAPGLTDTQYF

v_gene: TRBV7-9
j_gene: TRBJ2-7
abundance: NA
d_gene: NA
CDR3nt: TGTGCCAGCAGCTTAGTACAGGAGAGCGAGCAGTACTTC
CDR3aa: CASSLVQESEQYF

v_gene: TRBV9
j_gene: TRBJ2-3
abundance: NA
d_gene: TRBD1
CDR3nt: TGTGCCAGCAGCGGGGGGGACAGGGGCGGGACAGATACGCAGTATTTT
CDR3aa: CASSGGDRGGTDTQYF

v_gene: TRBV4-1
j_gene: TRBJ2-1
abundance: NA
d_gene: TRBD2
CDR3nt: TGCGCCAGCGGGGGACTAGCGGGTCAGCAGTTCTTC
CDR3aa: CASGGLAGQQFF

v_gene: TRBV7-6
j_gene: TRBJ2-1
abundance: NA
d_gene: TRBD2
CDR3nt: TGTGCCAGCAGCTTCTTTTCTTTACTAGCGGGAGGTCCTCTTAGCTCCTACAATGAGCAGTTCTTC
CDR3aa: CASSFFSLLAGGPLSSYNEQFF

v_gene: TRBV4-1
j_gene: TRBJ1-1
abundance: NA
d_gene: TRBD1
CDR3nt: TGCGCCAGCAGCCAACTGACAGGGTGGGAAGCTTTCTTT
CDR3aa: CASSQLTGWEAFF

v_gene: TRBV18
j_gene: TRBJ2-7
abundance: few
d_gene: TRBD1
CDR3nt: TGTGCCAGCTCACCTAACGACAGGGGGCTCAACGAGCAGTACTTC
CDR3aa: CASSPNDRGLNEQYF

v_gene: TRBV4-3
j_gene: TRBJ1-3
abundance: NA
d_gene: NA
CDR3nt: TGCGCCAGCAGCCAATCCCACAGGGAGTTAAACACCATATATTTT
CDR3aa: CASSQSHRELNTIYF

v_gene: TRBV7-2
j_gene: TRBJ2-7
abundance: NA
d_gene: TRBD1
CDR3nt: TGTGCCAGCAGCTTGGGACAGCCCTACGAGCAGTACTTC
CDR3aa: CASSLGQPYEQYF

v_gene: TRBV19
j_gene: TRBJ1-1
abundance: NA
d_gene: TRBD1
CDR3nt: TGTGCCAGTAGTCTACGGACAGGGGGCTTCACTGAAGCTTTCTTT
CDR3aa: CASSLRTGGFTEAFF

v_gene: TRBV2
j_gene: TRBJ2-7
abundance: NA
d_gene: NA
CDR3nt: TGTGCCAGCAGTGACAGCTACGAGCAGTACTTC
CDR3aa: CASSDSYEQYF

v_gene: TRBV7-3
j_gene: TRBJ1-1
abundance: NA
d_gene: NA
CDR3nt: TGTGCCAGCAGCTTAATGAACACAGGGGAAGCTTTCTTT
CDR3aa: CASSLMNTGEAFF

v_gene: TRBV19
j_gene: TRBJ1-1
abundance: NA
d_gene: TRBD1
CDR3nt: TGTGCCAGTAGCCTCCGGGGACAGTTGAACACTGAAGCTTTCTTT
CDR3aa: CASSLRGQLNTEAFF

v_gene: TRBV7-9
j_gene: TRBJ2-3
abundance: NA
d_gene: NA
CDR3nt: TGTGCCAGCAGCCCCCGCAGGGACTCGCAGTATTTT
CDR3aa: CASSPRRDSQYF

v_gene: TRBV27
j_gene: TRBJ2-7
abundance: NA
d_gene: TRBD2
CDR3nt: TGTGCCACCACTTCCGGGCGGGAGGGCTCCTACGAGCAGTACTTC
CDR3aa: CATTSGREGSYEQYF

v_gene: TRBV27
j_gene: TRBJ2-1
abundance: NA
d_gene: TRBD2
CDR3nt: TGTGCCAGCACCCACACGGGACTAGCGAGCAATGAGCAGTTCTTC
CDR3aa: CASTHTGLASNEQFF

v_gene: TRBV9
j_gene: TRBJ2-1
abundance: NA
d_gene: TRBD2
CDR3nt: TGTGCCAGCAGCGTAGCTCGGGGGGAGAGCTCCTACAATGAGCAGTTCTTC
CDR3aa: CASSVARGESSYNEQFF

v_gene: TRBV27
j_gene: TRBJ2-1
abundance: NA
d_gene: NA
CDR3nt: TGTGCCAGCAGTTTATTGGACAGCTCCTACAATGAGCAGTTCTTC
CDR3aa: CASSLLDSSYNEQFF

v_gene: TRBV2
j_gene: TRBJ1-1
abundance: NA
d_gene: TRBD1
CDR3nt: TGTGCCAGCAGGGCAGGGGGCGCGGGGGAGAACACTGAAGCTTTCTTT
CDR3aa: CASRAGGAGENTEAFF

v_gene: TRBV4-2
j_gene: TRBJ2-2
abundance: NA
d_gene: NA
CDR3nt: TGTGCCAGCAGCCATGGGCGGGGGAACACCGGGGAGCTGTTTTTT
CDR3aa: CASSHGRGNTGELFF

v_gene: TRBV7-2
j_gene: TRBJ2-7
abundance: NA
d_gene: NA
CDR3nt: TGTGCCAGCAGCTTAGGAGGGGGACCCGACGAGCAGTACTTC
CDR3aa: CASSLGGGPDEQYF

v_gene: TRBV2
j_gene: TRBJ2-7
abundance: NA
d_gene: NA
CDR3nt: TGTGCCAGCACCCCGGAGTACTTC
CDR3aa: CASTPEYF

v_gene: TRBV30
j_gene: TRBJ1-1
abundance: NA
d_gene: NA
CDR3nt: TGTGCCTGGAGTGTAGCGGACAGTAACACTGAAGCTTTCTTT
CDR3aa: CAWSVADSNTEAFF

v_gene: TRBV5-4
j_gene: TRBJ2-7
abundance: NA
d_gene: NA
CDR3nt: TGTGCCAGCAGCCCCGGGGTGGTGGCACCACATTACGAGCAGTACTTC
CDR3aa: CASSPGVVAPHYEQYF

v_gene: TRBV30
j_gene: TRBJ2-1
abundance: NA
d_gene: TRBD2
CDR3nt: TGTGCCCGGGGACTAGCGGGCTTCTCCTACAATGAGCAGTTCTTC
CDR3aa: CARGLAGFSYNEQFF

v_gene: TRBV12-2
j_gene: TRBJ2-4
abundance: NA
d_gene: NA
CDR3nt: TGTGCAAGTCGCTTAGACGACAGGGGGCTAGTCAAAAACATTCAGTACTTC
CDR3aa: CASRLDDRGLVKNIQYF

v_gene: TRBV9
j_gene: TRBJ1-1
abundance: NA
d_gene: TRBD1
CDR3nt: TGTGCCAGCAGCGCCGGACAGGGGAACACTGAAGCTTTCTTT
CDR3aa: CASSAGQGNTEAFF

v_gene: TRBV27
j_gene: TRBJ2-7
abundance: NA
d_gene: NA
CDR3nt: TGTGCCAGCAGTTCTTGGGGGCCCTACGAGCAGTACTTC
CDR3aa: CASSSWGPYEQYF